This T cell receptor (beta chain) appears in the sequencing data of a study of T cells after yellow fever vaccination. Turning to the study itself: SMART-Seq v4 Ultra Low Input served to prepare low-cell-number fractions.

This clonotype appeared many times. Germline V CDR1 and CDR2: MDHEN, SYDVKM. V dropped 5 bases and J dropped 6 bases, with 8 bases sitting between them. This CDR3 has 12 amino acids. MiXCR was run by TCRdb on the 5' RACE reads, yielding one entry per CDR3 protein. The data hold about 63,000 distinct CDR3 sequences, with roughly 7.4% observed a single time. The chain has TRBV28 and TRBJ2-1; D is unresolved. The TCR comes from a man younger than 40 who received the YFV17D yellow fever vaccine. The sample was CD8+ T cells sorted from PBMCs, taken 15 days after the yellow fever booster vaccination. The CDR3 spells CASSPSGNEQFF. CDR3 DNA: TGTGCCAGCAGTCCCTCGGGCAATGAGCAGTTCTTC. Drawing the rest from reference TRBV28 and TRBJ2-1, the complete variable domain is DVKVTQSSRYLVKRTGEKVFLECVQDMDHENMFWYRQDPGLGLRLIYFSYDVKMKEKGDIPEGYSVSREKKERFSLILESASTNQTSMYLCASSPSGNEQFFGPGTRLTVL.